The present T cell receptor (beta chain) was sequenced within a study of blood T cells in healthy people across ages. Only a few counts were recorded for this clonotype. A sample-barcoded 5' primer and a J-beta primer mix were used in a second PCR of roughly 7 to 12 cycles. TCRdb reprocessed the 5' RACE reads via MiXCR and lists one record per CDR3 protein. Here the sample spans roughly 800,000 distinct CDR3 sequences, approximately 24% being singletons. Germline V gene lookup returns CDR1 SGDLS and CDR2 YYNGEE. Trimming pared 6 bases from V and 3 bases from J, leaving 15 bases between. The CDR3 is 14 amino acids. This sample was also put to use in a study of T cells of mothers and their children. This second study notes: Slightly, though not significantly, more overlap was seen in related than in unrelated mother-child pairs.

Source material: blood. This rearrangement joins TRBV9 to TRBJ1-1; D is ambiguous. The receptor comes from a boy aged 5-17 years in good health. DNA of the CDR3: TGTGCCAGCAACCGCAAATACGTCGACACTGAAGCTTTCTTT. It is translated as CASNRKYVDTEAFF.